Following are 5 T cell receptor beta chains from one sample sequenced in a study of siplizumab effects on memory and regulatory T cells. The method was immunoSEQ multiplex PCR; TCRdb's version includes in-frame clones alone and lacks a portion of them. The sample has about 120,000 clones, 80% to 95% seen once. Sequencing input: non-Treg CD4+ T cells sorted from blood. Receptors were obtained from a human donor in good health.

V gene TRBV7-6 combines with J gene TRBJ2-3, with D possibly matching TRBD2 (6 bases). This CDR3 has 12 residues. V was trimmed by 1 base and J by 8 bases, leaving 7 bases between them. Germline CDR1 reads SGHVS; CDR2 reads FNYEAQ. DNA for the CDR3: TGTGCCAGCAGCTTAGTGGAGGGTACGCAGTATTTT. Its translation: CASSLVEGTQYF.

The rearrangement links TRBV11-2 to TRBJ2-7; D is unclear. V dropped 1 base and J dropped 1 base, with 11 bases sitting between them. The germline V gene encodes CDR1 SGHAT and CDR2 FQNNGV. The length of the CDR3 is 15 residues. The CDR3 is CASSLGYGRSYEQYF. CDR3 DNA sequence: TGTGCCAGCAGCTTAGGGTACGGGCGTTCCTACGAGCAGTACTTC.

This clone has a single count. The rearrangement joins TRBV27 to TRBJ2-5, with 10 bases aligning to TRBD1. Germline CDR1 reads MNHEY; CDR2 reads SMNVEV (reference sequence). This CDR3 has 16 amino acids. The ends lost 6 bases at V and 1 base at J; junction bases unmatched: 8. The CDR3 DNA is TGTGCCAGCAGCCCCGCGACAGGGGGCTCCCAAGAGACCCAGTACTTC. It encodes CASSPATGGSQETQYF.

The CDR3 is CASSLFPNYGYTF. Here the CDR3 DNA reads TGTGCCAGCAGCTTATTTCCTAACTATGGCTACACCTTC. This sequence joins TRBV7-3 and TRBJ1-2; D unclear. CDR3 length: 13 residues. The V gene's germline CDR1 is SGHTA and CDR2 FQGTGA. With 2 bases removed from V and 0 bases from J, the gap between germline ends came to 4 bases. Together with reference TRBV7-3 and TRBJ1-2, the CDR3 gives the full variable domain: GAGVSQTPSNKVTEKGKYVELRCDPISGHTALYWYRQSLGQGPEFLIYFQGTGAADDSGLPNDRFFAVRPEGSVSTLKIQRTERGDSAVYLCASSLFPNYGYTFGSGTRLTVV.

This clone has a single count. Here the CDR3 reads CASSEDRGETQYF. In DNA, the CDR3 is TGTGCCAGCAGCGAGGACAGGGGAGAGACCCAGTACTTC. V is TRBV9 and J is TRBJ2-5; 9 bases align to TRBD1. V lost 3 bases, J lost 4 bases, and 1 base stayed unmatched. CDR1 and CDR2 (germline): SGDLS, YYNGEE. The CDR3 covers 13 residues.